This T cell receptor beta chain was observed in a study of tumor and adjacent non-tumor tissue in lung cancer (dated by TCRdb to the late 2010s). Regarding the complete study: By cancer type, the cohort comprised 11 to 12 adenocarcinoma patients, 2 squamous cell carcinoma patients and 1 small cell lung cancer patient. The roughly 15 patients were aged about 30 to 76 years, included 10 men and 5 women, and had TNM stage I to III disease. Sequencing generated a total of 95 million to 150 million productive TCRbeta reads, averaging around 4.3 million reads per sample. The study compared bulk TCRbeta repertoires from lung tumor tissue and matched distant non-tumor lung tissue of roughly 14 lung cancer patients. A few dozen paired specimens, one tumor and one normal lung sample per patient, were profiled by TCRbeta CDR3 sequencing.

RNA was extracted from bulk unsorted tissue and checked for quality with a NanoDrop ND-1000 and an Agilent 2100. Normal lung samples were distant non-tumor tissue taken more than 3 cm from the tumor edge. All donors had newly diagnosed lung cancer, had not received prior chemotherapy, and were admitted for thoracic surgery in China between August and November 2014. The study excluded patients who had received radiotherapy or chemotherapy before or who had another cancer at the same time. Surgical tissue pieces of 1-2 cm3 were preserved in RNAlater solution and were kept at -80 degrees C until use. General study outcomes and caveats: The cohort had only about 16 patients, and the authors noted that larger samples and more detailed clinical data are needed. TCR diversity was significantly higher in younger patients, and higher tumor TCR diversity was associated with shorter overall and disease-free survival. The top 100 clones made up a significantly larger cumulative share of the repertoire in normal lung than in tumor tissue. The methods do not name the sequencing platform or mention unique molecular identifiers. Because peripheral blood was not sequenced, the blood TCRbeta repertoires of the lung cancer patients in the study went unexamined. Significantly higher TCR diversity (inverse Simpson) was observed in tumor tissue than in normal lung tissue (approximately 430 vs 150, P = 0.0075, Mann-Whitney U test).

The library was built by means of multiplex PCR. TCRdb shows the sequencer as Illumina HiSeq 2500. TCRbeta libraries were constructed through three rounds of nested PCR with primers (Table S4) according to protocols adapted from ARM-PCR. Before sequencing, PCR products of 200-500 bp were excised from the gel and purified with the QIAquick gel extraction kit. Per the authors' processing: Trimmomatic was used to clean the reads, FLASH merged the cleaned reads into complete CDR3 sequences, and MiTCR assigned the sequences to V(D)J germline segments. VDJtools was used to compute clonal diversity as the inverse Simpson's index. In-frame sequences lacking a premature stop codon were counted as productive reads. TCRdb reprocessing: public reads trimmed at Q25 with fastp, clones called with MiXCR, in-frame beta chains kept. Merged by CDR3 protein, the rows form single entries marked with the most common genes and DNA. TCRdb, not the original authors, processed these V and J calls. The sample table shows some 100,000 distinct CDR3 sequences, and 50% to 70% are seen once. The ten largest clones capture around 19% of the sample.

Counted from cysteine to phenylalanine, this CDR3 has 11 amino acids. The DNA shown is the 33-base CDR3, in frame from base 1. The germline V gene encodes CDR1 MNHEY and CDR2 SVGAGI. This clonotype has a single count. The antigen it recognizes is unknown. One end of the junction varies from germline; a read error may be responsible. The receptor was isolated from a man between 60 and 75 years old with non-small cell lung cancer. Sequencing input: distant non-tumor lung tissue. The chain is encoded by TRBV6-5 joined to TRBJ2-1; 9 bases in between match TRBD2. In nucleotide form, the sequence is TGTGCAAGCGGGGGGCACAATGAGCTGTTCTTC. Its translation reads: CASGGHNELFF.